Listed below are T cell receptor beta chains from one sample, sequenced in a study of OX40 agonist ivuxolimab in advanced cancers. Using immunoSEQ multiplex PCR, the repertoire was profiled, and TCRdb retains in-frame clones only, with some absent. Among tens of thousands of clones, around 90% were seen once, and the ten largest hold roughly 0.44%. The specimen comprised CD4+ or CD8+ T cells sorted from blood, sampled in a trial of the OX40 agonist ivuxolimab. Receptors originate from an adult with an advanced solid tumor such as melanoma, head and neck, liver or kidney cancer. Both conserved end residues are part of each CDR3.

TRBJ2-2 | TRBV5-1 | 17 | CASSLPSPGEAGNVRFF
TRBJ2-5 | TRBV11-2 | 14 | CASTANMGGETQYF
TRBJ2-5 | TRBV15 | 17 | CATSAQRFGGRRETQYF
TRBJ2-7 | TRBV12-2 | 15 | CAAEDRGKPQGEQYF
TRBJ2-5 | TRBV7-9 | 12 | CASNEYQETQYF
TRBJ1-2 | TRBV2 | 14 | CASRRTLDVHGYTF
. | TRBV27 | 12 | CASSFGGYEQYF
TRBJ1-1 | TRBV19 | 14 | CASSTRQGGTEAFF
TRBJ1-4 | TRBV4-2 | 15 | CASSQDLVVGSRLFF
TRBJ2-2 | TRBV6-1 | 15 | CASRAGLATTGELFF
TRBJ2-1 | TRBV7-8 | 16 | CASNDCGARRYNEQFF
TRBJ2-5 | TRBV15 | 16 | CATSRDSGGAGETQYF
TRBJ1-5 | TRBV6-1 | 15 | CASSPRSGSNQPQHF
TRBJ1-5 | TRBV7-2 | 16 | CASSRGLSASNQPQHF
TRBJ1-1 | TRBV6-5 | 16 | CASSYSMGGPSAEAFF
TRBJ2-2 | TRBV4-2 | 14 | CASSDTSGAGELFF
TRBJ2-2 | TRBV5-1 | 12 | CASSLVFGELFF
TRBJ2-5 | TRBV5-1 | 12 | CASSDSQETQYF
TRBJ2-3 | TRBV9 | 12 | CASSVSEDTQYF
TRBJ2-1 | TRBV10-3 | 14 | CAISDPERNNEQFF
TRBJ2-7 | TRBV7-2 | 13 | CASSPLRGDEQYF
TRBJ2-6 | TRBV5-1 | 15 | CASKLEGSGANVLTF
TRBJ1-5 | TRBV18 | 15 | CASSPGTASNQPQHF
TRBJ1-2 | TRBV5-4 | 15 | CASSSPVDSLYGYTF
TRBJ2-5 | TRBV7-2 | 11 | CASSPQETQYF
TRBJ1-2 | TRBV10-3 | 15 | CAISESSDTNYGYTF
TRBJ1-1 | TRBV5-1 | 17 | CASSLMGQGKLVTEAFF
TRBJ1-4 | TRBV9 | 14 | CASSVGGVGEKLFF
TRBJ2-4 | TRBV14 | 14 | CASSQGGVRNIQYF
TRBJ2-7 | TRBV6-6 | 12 | CASSFNWYEQYF
TRBJ1-1 | TRBV6-5 | 14 | CASSLQGRGTEAFF
TRBJ1-5 | TRBV15 | 15 | CATSTPTGANQPQHF
TRBJ1-6 | TRBV27 | 16 | CASRPGTGTLLSPLHF
TRBJ2-7 | TRBV6-1 | 13 | CASSDGPTYEQYF
TRBJ1-2 | TRBV4-1 | 14 | CASSPLDPHYGYTF